This T cell receptor beta chain is from a study of long-term antiretroviral therapy in people with HIV. General observations from the study: All blood samples came from the years 2004 to 2017, possibly under older ART regimens. HIV repertoire CDR3 lengths ranged less widely than those of controls.

There was at least one pre-ART PBMC sample for each donor, plus at least two post-ART PBMC samples. Ahead of DNA extraction, samples held about 0.95-11 million cryopreserved PBMC each. Trimming shortened V by 8 bases and J by 1 base, and 14 bases separated the two germline ends. The length of the CDR3 is 14 residues. Germline lookup yields CDR1 SGHDN and CDR2 FVKESK. As for this clone: What it binds is not known.

An immunoSEQ assay, version v3.0, was performed at survey level. Clones were read by immunoSEQ multiplex PCR, and TCRdb kept only the in-frame ones, dropping some. The sample shows approximately 39,000 clones, approximately 79% of them seen only once. The starting material was unsorted PBMCs, obtained 1.5 years after starting antiretroviral therapy. This sequence originates from a man aged 18 to 29 with HIV. The chain employs TRBV14 and TRBJ1-1; perhaps TRBD1 as D (6 bases). CDR3 protein: CASSRGGWNTEAFF. CDR3 nucleotides: TGTGCCAGCTCGCGAGGGGGTTGGAACACTGAAGCTTTCTTT. The variable domain in full, completed from reference TRBV14 and TRBJ1-1, reads EAGVTQFPSHSVIEKGQTVTLRCDPISGHDNLYWYRRVMGKEIKFLLHFVKESKQDESGMPNNRFLAERTGGTYSTLKVQPAELEDSGVYFCASSRGGWNTEAFFGQGTRLTVV.